The 9 T cell receptor beta chains given below trace back to one sample, sequenced in a study of CXCR3-negative and CXCR3-positive naive CD8 T cells. With UMI labels, 5' RACE was used to prepare the TRB cDNA libraries. With the 5' RACE reads reprocessed, TCRdb shows one record per CDR3 protein and no DNA. The record lists 120,000 to 150,000 distinct CDR3 sequences, of which the ten most abundant hold approximately 0.28%. Regarding the study as a whole: Naive cells positive for CXCR3 carried more hydrophobic TRB CDR3s than CXCR3-negative ones.

Antigens of these TCRs are unknown. Sequencing was performed on naive CXCR3+ CD8+ T cells from blood. The subset: CD45RO-CCR7+CD27+CD95- naive CD8+ T cells expressing CXCR3 (TNR3+). The receptors stem from a human donor in good health. Some clones in this sample may be carry-over from other donors' samples.

The J gene is TRBJ2-5, the V gene TRBV28; the D call of TRBD1 rests on TCRdb alone, since no DNA is present to check it. The CDR3 extends over 15 amino acids. Per the germline V gene, CDR1 is MDHEN and CDR2 is SYDVKM. The CDR3 sequence is CASSSDRGTEETQYF. The full variable domain, completed using reference TRBV28 and TRBJ2-5, is DVKVTQSSRYLVKRTGEKVFLECVQDMDHENMFWYRQDPGLGLRLIYFSYDVKMKEKGDIPEGYSVSREKKERFSLILESASTNQTSMYLCASSSDRGTEETQYFGPGTRLLVL.

The chain is built from TRBV28 and TRBJ2-1. The CDR3 loop spans 15 amino acids. The germline gives CDR1 MDHEN, CDR2 SYDVKM. The CDR3 loop is CASSLVGPPNNEQFF.

V and J are TRBV9 and TRBJ1-2; TCRdb's D call of TRBD1 is untestable without DNA. The CDR3 spans 13 residues. CDR1 is SGDLS and CDR2 is YYNGEE in the germline V gene. CDR3 protein: CASSHWGTGGYTF.

The chain uses TRBV4-3 and TRBJ1-1. CDR1 and CDR2 (germline): LGHNA, YSLEER. The CDR3 length is 11 residues. CDR3 in amino acids: CASSQGIEAFF.

The chain uses TRBV14 and TRBJ2-2. The CDR3 loop spans 12 amino acids. Germline V gene sequence: CDR1 SGHDN, CDR2 FVKESK. The chain's CDR3 is CASSQGFGELFF.

This sequence joins TRBV29-1 and TRBJ2-7; TCRdb lists TRBD1, though no DNA is available to test this call. The CDR3 covers 13 residues. Germline lookup yields CDR1 SQVTM and CDR2 ANQGSEA. The CDR3 is CSVLGTGDGEQYF.

This CDR3 reads CASSGTSGIGEQLF. The V and J genes are TRBV10-1 and TRBJ2-1; there is no DNA to check the TCRdb D call of TRBD2. CDR3 size: 14 residues. CDR1 and CDR2 from the germline V gene are WNHNN and SYGVQD (reference sequence).

The chain recombines TRBV28 with TRBJ2-1; the D call of TRBD1 rests on TCRdb alone, since no DNA is present to check it. There are 14 residues in the CDR3. Germline lookup yields CDR1 MDHEN and CDR2 SYDVKM. CDR3 amino acids: CASSLTGGGNEQFF. The whole variable domain, filled in from reference TRBV28 and TRBJ2-1, reads DVKVTQSSRYLVKRTGEKVFLECVQDMDHENMFWYRQDPGLGLRLIYFSYDVKMKEKGDIPEGYSVSREKKERFSLILESASTNQTSMYLCASSLTGGGNEQFFGPGTRLTVL.

The rearrangement links TRBV27 to TRBJ2-7. Germline loops: CDR1 MNHEY, CDR2 SMNVEV (reference sequence). The CDR3 consists of 13 residues. CDR3 amino acids: CASSLYDSYEQYF.